This entry describes one T cell receptor (beta chain). Its antigen is not known. Its ends do not fully match the called genes, so a read error is possible. Constant-region reverse primers amplified full-length variable regions, followed by semi-nested Nested Universal Primer A PCR. TCRdb independently ran MiXCR on the 5' RACE reads; one entry per CDR3 protein. The sample lists approximately 40,000 distinct CDR3 sequences; 20% to 25% were seen once. Tregs were sorted as CD4+CD25+CD127-/low cells. Study-level findings and limits: Greatest tumor Treg TCR overlap was with tumor naive CD4+ cells.

The receptor's source is a female donor with breast cancer. The sequencing sample was made of Tregs sorted from blood.

CDR3 amino acids: CAGSPSGQGNQPQHF. The CDR3, as DNA: TGCGCCGGCAGCCCGTCGGGCCAGGGGAATCAGCCCCAGCATTTT. The genes are TRBV7-9 and TRBJ1-5; D perhaps matches TRBD1 (6 bases). This CDR3 contains 15 residues. Germline CDR1 SEHNR, CDR2 FQNEAQ (reference sequence).